The clone carrying this T cell receptor beta chain is a singleton in its sample. This specimen belongs to a study of blood T cell repertoires in COVID-19. Study-level background: The origin of the acute and convalescent COVID-19 samples was the United States, Italy and Spain.

This table comes from immunoSEQ multiplex PCR, and its TCRdb copy is limited to in-frame clones, with some not included. The sample includes approximately 100,000 clones, about 81% of them seen just once. The sequence was collected from a woman aged 60 to 75 with acute or convalescent COVID-19. The sequenced sample was peripheral blood.

The CDR3 here is CASSLTPQGAFSPLHF. As DNA, the CDR3 is TGCGCCAGCTCCCTTACACCCCAGGGGGCCTTTTCACCCCTCCACTTT. This chain joins TRBV5-1 and TRBJ1-6; 8 nucleotides match TRBD1. Germline V CDR1 and CDR2: SGHRS, YFSETQ. This CDR3 spans 16 amino acids. The V gene end was trimmed by 7 bases and the J gene end by 9 bases; junction bases not matched to a gene: 15.